This passage covers 14 T cell receptor beta chains from one sample sequenced in a study of monozygotic twins with inflammatory bowel disease. Reanalyzing the 5' RACE reads, TCRdb keeps one entry per CDR3 protein, without DNA. The sample holds about 160,000 distinct CDR3 sequences. Specimen: blood. All receptors come from a human donor with ulcerative colitis or Crohn's disease, or a healthy co-twin of an affected twin (not recorded which).

CDR3 amino acids: CASVGTGYGNTIYF. This chain connects TRBV19 to TRBJ1-3. The CDR3 is made up of 14 amino acids. Looked up from germline, CDR1 is LNHDA and CDR2 is SQIVND (reference sequence). The whole variable domain, remainder taken from reference TRBV19 and TRBJ1-3, is DGGITQSPKYLFRKEGQNVTLSCEQNLNHDAMYWYRQDPGQGLRLIYYSQIVNDFQKGDIAEGYSVSREKKESFPLTVTSAQKNPTAFYLCASVGTGYGNTIYFGEGSWLTVV.

The gene calls are TRBV28 and TRBJ2-2. Germline values: CDR1 MDHEN, CDR2 SYDVKM. This CDR3 is 14 amino acids long. CDR3 sequence reads: CASSLFPGTGELFF.

The genes are TRBV29-1 and TRBJ2-7; TCRdb indicates TRBD2, and absent DNA this call remains unverified. Per the germline V gene, CDR1 is SQVTM and CDR2 is ANQGSEA. The CDR3 is 14 residues long. The CDR3 loop reads CSVAFRLAGREQYF.

The chain couples TRBV29-1 to TRBJ2-3; TCRdb selects TRBD2, and the lack of DNA leaves this call unchecked. Per germline, CDR1 SQVTM and CDR2 ANQGSEA. This CDR3 spans 12 amino acids. The CDR3 loop is CSVVAGVDTQYF.

CDR3 in amino acids: CSVVWTGGGNQPQHF. V usage is TRBV29-1 and J usage is TRBJ1-5; the D call of TRBD1 rests on TCRdb alone, since no DNA is present to check it. This CDR3 comprises 15 residues. Germline V gene data show CDR1 as SQVTM and CDR2 as ANQGSEA.

The V call is TRBV18, the J call TRBJ2-2; as DNA is missing, the TRBD2 call by TCRdb cannot be tested. The V gene's germline CDR1 is KGHSH and CDR2 LQKENI. The CDR3 has 16 amino acids. This chain's CDR3 is CASSAVGPANTGELFF.

V and J are TRBV19 and TRBJ1-1; TCRdb's D call, TRBD1, is unchecked because there is no DNA. CDR3 length equals 16 residues. Germline-derived CDR1 and CDR2 are LNHDA and SQIVND (reference sequence). The CDR3 sequence: CASSIAPGVRNTEAFF. The whole variable domain, filled in from reference TRBV19 and TRBJ1-1, reads DGGITQSPKYLFRKEGQNVTLSCEQNLNHDAMYWYRQDPGQGLRLIYYSQIVNDFQKGDIAEGYSVSREKKESFPLTVTSAQKNPTAFYLCASSIAPGVRNTEAFFGQGTRLTVV.

The chain carries TRBV3-1 and TRBJ1-2. The CDR3 consists of 13 residues. The germline V gene has CDR1 LGHDT and CDR2 YNNKEL (reference sequence). CDR3 in amino acids: CASSQGGNRGYTF. The full variable domain, with the rest looked up from reference TRBV3-1 and TRBJ1-2, is DTAVSQTPKYLVTQMGNDKSIKCEQNLGHDTMYWYKQDSKKFLKIMFSYNNKELIINETVPNRFSPKSPDKAHLNLHINSLELGDSAVYFCASSQGGNRGYTFGSGTRLTVV.

The chain couples TRBV29-1 to TRBJ2-3; the D call of TRBD1 rests on TCRdb alone, since no DNA is present to check it. CDR3 length: 14 residues. The V gene's germline CDR1 is SQVTM and CDR2 ANQGSEA. CDR3 amino acids: CSDPGGRDTDTQYF.

The CDR3 reads CATSRVGSGSYEQYF. The chain is built from TRBV15 and TRBJ2-7; TCRdb selects TRBD2, and the lack of DNA leaves this call unchecked. The germline V gene has CDR1 LNHNV and CDR2 YYDKDF (reference sequence). The CDR3 runs 15 residues.

The chain employs TRBV29-1 and TRBJ2-1; there is no DNA to check the TCRdb D call of TRBD2. Germline CDR1 reads SQVTM; CDR2 reads ANQGSEA. CDR3 length: 15 residues. The CDR3 loop is CSVRTSGGAWNEQLF.

The genes are TRBV27 and TRBJ2-1; TCRdb gives TRBD1 as the D gene, but with no DNA this cannot be confirmed. The CDR3 length is 16 residues. Germline CDR1 MNHEY, CDR2 SMNVEV (reference sequence). This CDR3 is CASSLSAGDRDNEQFF.

The chain recombines TRBV5-1 with TRBJ2-7; without DNA, the TCRdb call of TRBD1 cannot be checked. The germline V gene has CDR1 SGHRS and CDR2 YFSETQ. This CDR3 is built from 16 residues. CDR3 in amino acids: CASSSPSPGFEREQYF.

This chain links TRBV3-1 with TRBJ2-1; TCRdb gives TRBD1 as the D gene, but with no DNA this cannot be confirmed. From germline, CDR1 is LGHDT and CDR2 YNNKEL (reference sequence). The CDR3 length is 14 residues. The CDR3 spells CASSQVGALGEQFF.